The 6 T cell receptor beta chains below come from one sample, sequenced in a study of cytomegalovirus exposure and HLA in healthy donors. Primers: 60 Vbeta forward and 13 Jbeta reverse. TCRdb keeps only in-frame clones here, not all; method: immunoSEQ multiplex PCR. The data contain 150,000 to 200,000 clones, more than 65% of them seen just once; the ten biggest clones take up 1.5% to 2%. Sequencing was performed on PBMCs. These TCRs come from a woman between 25 and 40 years old in good health and CMV-seronegative.

This clone was seen only once. The chain uses TRBV4-1 and TRBJ1-1; D uncertain. Per germline, CDR1 MGHRA and CDR2 YSYEKL. V dropped 0 bases and J dropped 1 base, with 6 bases sitting between them. This CDR3 has 14 amino acids. The DNA for the CDR3 is TGCGCCAGCAGCCAAGACAGGCGGAACACTGAAGCTTTCTTT. Translation gives CASSQDRRNTEAFF.

This rearrangement joins TRBV18 to TRBJ1-1; the match to TRBD1 covers 8 bases. V lost 3 bases and J lost 6; bases outside the gene matches: 9. Germline-derived CDR1 and CDR2 are KGHSH and LQKENI. The CDR3 spans 15 residues. CDR3 sequence (DNA): TGTGCCAGCTCACCCCGGCCCGGACAGGGCCCTGAAGCTTTCTTT. Translating gives CASSPRPGQGPEAFF. Complete variable domain (other parts from reference TRBV18 and TRBJ1-1): NAGVMQNPRHLVRRRGQEARLRCSPMKGHSHVYWYRQLPEEGLKFMVYLQKENIIDESGMPKERFSAEFPKEGPSILRIQQVVRGDSAAYFCASSPRPGQGPEAFFGQGTRLTVV.

The chain is built from TRBV2 and TRBJ1-2; 9 positions match TRBD1. Germline-derived CDR1 and CDR2 are SNHLY and FYNNEI. CDR3 size: 15 residues. V shed 2 bases and J 6 bases; nucleotides not matched to a gene: 7. The CDR3: CASSERWGTGHGYTF. CDR3 in DNA: TGTGCCAGCAGTGAAAGGTGGGGGACAGGGCATGGCTACACCTTC.

The J gene is TRBJ2-7, the V gene TRBV18, with 8 positions matching TRBD1. The CDR3 consists of 14 residues. The trim removed 5 bases at V and 6 bases at J, leaving 9 bases unmatched. CDR1 and CDR2 from the germline V gene are KGHSH and LQKENI. The DNA of the CDR3 is TGTGCCAGCTCATCAGGGACAGGCCGCGGCGAGCAGTACTTC. It specifies CASSSGTGRGEQYF.

The chain combines TRBV5-1 with TRBJ1-1; tentatively, D is TRBD1 (5 bases). Per germline, CDR1 SGHRS and CDR2 YFSETQ. The V gene lost 4 bases and the J gene lost 1 base, with 11 bases spanning the gap. The CDR3 length is 14 residues. CDR3 coding DNA: TGCGCCAGCAGCCCAGCGGGGGGGAACACTGAAGCTTTCTTT. Translating it yields CASSPAGGNTEAFF. The variable domain in full, completed from reference TRBV5-1 and TRBJ1-1, reads KAGVTQTPRYLIKTRGQQVTLSCSPISGHRSVSWYQQTPGQGLQFLFEYFSETQRNKGNFPGRFSGRQFSNSRSEMNVSTLELGDSALYLCASSPAGGNTEAFFGQGTRLTVV.

The chain couples TRBV5-5 to TRBJ1-4; a possible D gene is TRBD1 (5 bases). V shed 1 base and J shed 0 bases, with 7 bases lying between them. CDR1 is SGHKS, CDR2 YYEKEE, per germline (reference sequence). The CDR3 is 15 amino acids. The CDR3 reads CASSLSTATNEKLFF. CDR3 sequence (DNA): TGTGCCAGCAGCTTGTCGACAGCAACTAATGAAAAACTGTTTTTT.